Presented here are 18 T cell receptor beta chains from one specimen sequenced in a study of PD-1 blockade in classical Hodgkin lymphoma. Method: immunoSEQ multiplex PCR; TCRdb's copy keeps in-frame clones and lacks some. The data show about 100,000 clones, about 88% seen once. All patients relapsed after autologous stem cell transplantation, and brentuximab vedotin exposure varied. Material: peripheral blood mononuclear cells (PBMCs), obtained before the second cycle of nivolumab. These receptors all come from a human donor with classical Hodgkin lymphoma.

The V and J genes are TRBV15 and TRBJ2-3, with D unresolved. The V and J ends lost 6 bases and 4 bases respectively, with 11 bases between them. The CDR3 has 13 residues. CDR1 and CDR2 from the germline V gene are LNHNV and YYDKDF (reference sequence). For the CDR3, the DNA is TGTGCCACCAGTTCATGGGCAGCAGATACGCAGTATTTT. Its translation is CATSSWAADTQYF.

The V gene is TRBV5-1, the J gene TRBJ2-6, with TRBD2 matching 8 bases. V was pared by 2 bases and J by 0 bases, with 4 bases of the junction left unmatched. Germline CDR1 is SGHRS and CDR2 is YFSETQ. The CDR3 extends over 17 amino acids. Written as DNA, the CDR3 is TGCGCCAGCAGCTTCACTAGCGGTAGCTCTGGGGCCAACGTCCTGACTTTC. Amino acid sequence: CASSFTSGSSGANVLTF.

CDR3 region: CASSVAWGSSGNTIYF. In DNA form, the CDR3 reads TGTGCCAGCAGCGTAGCGTGGGGAAGCTCTGGAAACACCATATATTTT. The chain has TRBV9 and TRBJ1-3, with D unresolved. The CDR3 has 16 residues. CDR1 SGDLS and CDR2 YYNGEE come from the germline V gene. V lost 0 bases, J lost 0 bases, and 10 bases lay in between. Filled out from reference TRBV9 and TRBJ1-3, the complete variable domain reads DSGVTQTPKHLITATGQRVTLRCSPRSGDLSVYWYQQSLDQGLQFLIQYYNGEERAKGNILERFSAQQFPDLHSELNLSSLELGDSALYFCASSVAWGSSGNTIYFGEGSWLTVV.

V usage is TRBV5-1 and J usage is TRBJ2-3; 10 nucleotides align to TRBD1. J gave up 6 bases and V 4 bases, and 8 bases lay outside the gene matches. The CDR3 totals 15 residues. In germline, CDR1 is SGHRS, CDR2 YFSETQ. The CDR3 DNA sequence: TGCGCCAGCAGCACATCGACAGGGGGCTATGATACGCAGTATTTT. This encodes CASSTSTGGYDTQYF.

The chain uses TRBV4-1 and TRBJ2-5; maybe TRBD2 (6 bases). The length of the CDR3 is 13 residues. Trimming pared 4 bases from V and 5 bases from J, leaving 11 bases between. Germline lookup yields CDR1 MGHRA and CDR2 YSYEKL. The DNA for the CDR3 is TGCGCCAGCAGCCTCCTTGGGGGGGAGACCCAGTACTTC. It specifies CASSLLGGETQYF.

The CDR3 sequence is CASSITGTGGHFSYNEQFF. The DNA of the CDR3 is TGTGCCAGTAGTATTACCGGGACAGGGGGTCACTTCTCCTACAATGAGCAGTTCTTC. The V gene is TRBV19, the J gene TRBJ2-1; 11 positions match TRBD1. V dropped 3 bases and J dropped 0; count of bases not matched to a gene: 10. The CDR3 has 19 amino acids. Looked up from germline, CDR1 is LNHDA and CDR2 is SQIVND (reference sequence).

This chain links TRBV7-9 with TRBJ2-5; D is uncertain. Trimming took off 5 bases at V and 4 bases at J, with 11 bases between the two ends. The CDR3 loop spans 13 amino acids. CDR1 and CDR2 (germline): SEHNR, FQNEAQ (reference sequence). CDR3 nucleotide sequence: TGTGCCAGCAGCCCGCCCTCGGGAGAGACCCAGTACTTC. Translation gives CASSPPSGETQYF.

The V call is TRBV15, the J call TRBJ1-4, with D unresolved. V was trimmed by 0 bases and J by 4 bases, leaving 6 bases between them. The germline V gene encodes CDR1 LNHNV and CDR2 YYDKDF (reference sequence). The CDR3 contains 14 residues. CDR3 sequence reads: CATSREGVNEKLFF. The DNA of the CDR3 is TGTGCCACCAGCAGAGAAGGTGTTAATGAAAAACTGTTTTTT.

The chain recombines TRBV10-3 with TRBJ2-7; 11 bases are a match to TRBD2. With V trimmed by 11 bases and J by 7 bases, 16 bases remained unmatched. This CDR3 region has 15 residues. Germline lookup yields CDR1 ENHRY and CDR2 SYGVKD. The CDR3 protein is CAAGALLAGAQEQYF. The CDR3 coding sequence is TGTGCCGCGGGCGCGTTACTAGCGGGAGCGCAGGAGCAGTACTTC.

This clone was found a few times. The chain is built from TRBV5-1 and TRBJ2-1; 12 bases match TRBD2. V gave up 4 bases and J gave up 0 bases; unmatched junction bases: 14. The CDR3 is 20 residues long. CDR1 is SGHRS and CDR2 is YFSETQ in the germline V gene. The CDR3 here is CASSLLSTSGRTSSYNEQFF. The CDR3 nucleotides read TGCGCCAGCAGCCTGTTATCTACTAGCGGGAGGACCAGCTCCTACAATGAGCAGTTCTTC.

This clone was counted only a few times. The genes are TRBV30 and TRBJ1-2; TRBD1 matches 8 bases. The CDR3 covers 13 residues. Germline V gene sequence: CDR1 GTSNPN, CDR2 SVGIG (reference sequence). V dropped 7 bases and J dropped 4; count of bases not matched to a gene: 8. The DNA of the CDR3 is TGTGCCTACAATGACAGGGGAGTCTATGGCTACACCTTC. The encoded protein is CAYNDRGVYGYTF.

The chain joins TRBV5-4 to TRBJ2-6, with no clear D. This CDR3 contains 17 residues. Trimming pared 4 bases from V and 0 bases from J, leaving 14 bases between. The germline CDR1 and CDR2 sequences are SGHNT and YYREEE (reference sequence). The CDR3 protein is CASSREPRSSGANVLTF. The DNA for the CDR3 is TGTGCCAGCAGCCGCGAACCCCGAAGCTCTGGGGCCAACGTCCTGACTTTC.

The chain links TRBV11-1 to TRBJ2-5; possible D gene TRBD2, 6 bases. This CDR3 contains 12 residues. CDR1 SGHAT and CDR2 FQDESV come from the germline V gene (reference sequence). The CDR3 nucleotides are TGTGCGGTCGGGAGAGAGGTAGAGACCCAGTACTTC. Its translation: CAVGREVETQYF.

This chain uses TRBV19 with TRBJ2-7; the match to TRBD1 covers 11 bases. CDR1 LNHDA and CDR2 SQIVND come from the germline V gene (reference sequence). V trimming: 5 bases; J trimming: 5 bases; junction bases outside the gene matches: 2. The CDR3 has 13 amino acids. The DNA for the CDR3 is TGTGCCAGTAGTTGGACAGGGGGCGACGAGCAGTACTTC. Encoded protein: CASSWTGGDEQYF.

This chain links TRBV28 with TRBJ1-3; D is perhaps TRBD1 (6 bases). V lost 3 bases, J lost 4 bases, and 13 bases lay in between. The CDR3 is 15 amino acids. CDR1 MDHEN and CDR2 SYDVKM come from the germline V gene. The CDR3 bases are TGTGCCAGCAGTTTTCCCCGGGACATCGGAAACACCATATATTTT. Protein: CASSFPRDIGNTIYF.

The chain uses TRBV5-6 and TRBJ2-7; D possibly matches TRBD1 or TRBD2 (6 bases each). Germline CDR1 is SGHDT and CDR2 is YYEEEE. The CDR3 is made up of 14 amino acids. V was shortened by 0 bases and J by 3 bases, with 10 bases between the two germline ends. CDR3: CASSLDGGGYEQYF. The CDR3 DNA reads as TGTGCCAGCAGCTTGGATGGAGGGGGCTACGAGCAGTACTTC.

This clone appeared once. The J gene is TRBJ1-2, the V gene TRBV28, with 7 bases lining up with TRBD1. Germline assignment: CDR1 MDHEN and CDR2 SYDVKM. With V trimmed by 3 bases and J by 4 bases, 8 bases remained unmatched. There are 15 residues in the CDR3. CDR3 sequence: CASSFPSRDSYGYTF. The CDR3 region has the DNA TGTGCCAGCAGTTTTCCATCCCGGGACAGCTATGGCTACACCTTC.

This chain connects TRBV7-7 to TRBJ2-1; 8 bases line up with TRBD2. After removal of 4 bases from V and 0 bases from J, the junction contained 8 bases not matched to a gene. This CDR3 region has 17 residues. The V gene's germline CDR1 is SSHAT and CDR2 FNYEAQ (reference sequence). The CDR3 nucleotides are TGTGCCAGCAGCTCAGGACTAGCCGGAAGCTCCTACAATGAGCAGTTCTTC. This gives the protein CASSSGLAGSSYNEQFF.